This T cell receptor beta chain was profiled in a study of immune cell composition in non-small cell lung cancer. V lost 2 bases, J lost 0 bases, and 11 bases lay in between. The CDR3 has 16 amino acids. CDR1 and CDR2 from the germline V gene are LGHNA and YSLEER. Remarks on this clone: No antigen is known for it.

Frozen unsorted single-cell suspensions supplied the genomic DNA. Assay: immunoSEQ multiplex PCR; the TCRdb copy retains only in-frame clones and omits some. The sample includes about 2,500 clones, 70% to 90% of them seen just once. General study results and limits: Squamous carcinomas (roughly 80%) more often had tumour-associated clones >0.5% than adenocarcinomas (roughly 33%). Squamous lung tumours showed higher top 10 clone scores and clonality than adenocarcinomas.

The sample comprised lung tumor tissue. This clonotype was sampled from a human donor with non-small cell lung cancer. The chain couples TRBV4-3 to TRBJ2-1, with D unclear. In DNA, the CDR3 is TGCGCCAGCAGCCAACCCCTTAGTGCCTCCTACAATGAGCAGTTCTTC. Amino acid sequence: CASSQPLSASYNEQFF.